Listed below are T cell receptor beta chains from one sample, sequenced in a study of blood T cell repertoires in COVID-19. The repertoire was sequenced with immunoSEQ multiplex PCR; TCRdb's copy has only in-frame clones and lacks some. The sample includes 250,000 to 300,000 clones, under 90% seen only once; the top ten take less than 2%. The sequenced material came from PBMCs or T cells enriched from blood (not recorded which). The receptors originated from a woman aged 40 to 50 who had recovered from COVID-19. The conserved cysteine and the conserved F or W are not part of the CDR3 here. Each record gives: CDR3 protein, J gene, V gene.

CDR3aa: ASSQDELVSNEQF
j_gene: TRBJ2-1
v_gene: TRBV4-3

CDR3aa: ASNPRWGGDTEAF
j_gene: TRBJ1-1
v_gene: TRBV19

CDR3aa: ASSSKGVNTDTQY
j_gene: TRBJ2-3
v_gene: TRBV7-3

CDR3aa: ASSSPGQGKDGYT
j_gene: TRBJ1-2
v_gene: TRBV19

CDR3aa: ASSLVSGTFDEQY
j_gene: TRBJ2-7
v_gene: TRBV5-1

CDR3aa: ASSQAARGSTDTQY
j_gene: TRBJ2-3
v_gene: TRBV4-3

CDR3aa: ASSPTGQSIYGYT
j_gene: TRBJ1-2
v_gene: TRBV18

CDR3aa: ASSLVQGSRNEQF
j_gene: TRBJ2-1
v_gene: TRBV5-1

CDR3aa: ASSLRGPGANVLT
j_gene: TRBJ2-6
v_gene: TRBV5-8

CDR3aa: ASSPYGTGDGNTIY
j_gene: TRBJ1-3
v_gene: TRBV11-3

CDR3aa: AWAGLPGLNEQY
j_gene: TRBJ2-7
v_gene: TRBV30

CDR3aa: ASSLATGGGTDTQY
j_gene: TRBJ2-3
v_gene: TRBV5-1

CDR3aa: ASSLAWQGYTEAF
j_gene: TRBJ1-1
v_gene: TRBV7-2

CDR3aa: ASSPVTVKGTQY
j_gene: TRBJ2-5
v_gene: TRBV7-8

CDR3aa: ASSFSGTTGEKLF
j_gene: TRBJ1-4
v_gene: TRBV7-9

CDR3aa: ASSVRDTLNEQF
j_gene: TRBJ2-1
v_gene: TRBV19

CDR3aa: ASSFGQVDGYT
j_gene: TRBJ1-2
v_gene: TRBV5-6

CDR3aa: ASSVAANTGELF
j_gene: TRBJ2-2
v_gene: TRBV9

CDR3aa: ATTRVAGGHEQY
j_gene: TRBJ2-7
v_gene: TRBV27

CDR3aa: ASSPRRVDSGNTIY
j_gene: TRBJ1-3
v_gene: TRBV23-1

CDR3aa: ASSPRLAGGTGELF
j_gene: TRBJ2-2
v_gene: TRBV7-2

CDR3aa: AWRSGTGNEKLF
j_gene: TRBJ1-4
v_gene: TRBV30

CDR3aa: SVEDQVGSGANVLT
j_gene: TRBJ2-6
v_gene: TRBV29-1